These 4 T cell receptor beta chains were all obtained from the same sample, sequenced in a study of control samples from healthy donors and cancer patients. Here immunoSEQ multiplex PCR was the method, and the copy in TCRdb shows in-frame clones only, minus some. The sample lists over 150,000 clones, roughly 89% occurring once. Sequencing input: blood. These receptors all come from a woman in her forties or fifties in good health.

J is TRBJ1-1 and V is TRBV5-5; D ambiguous. CDR1 is SGHKS and CDR2 is YYEKEE in the germline V gene (reference sequence). This CDR3 has 17 amino acids. V lost 1 base and J lost 3, with 19 bases in between. Written as DNA, the CDR3 is TGTGCCAGCAGCTTGAGATGGTGGTTACGGGAAGACACTGAAGCTTTCTTT. It translates to CASSLRWWLREDTEAFF.

The rearrangement joins TRBV11-3 to TRBJ1-1; D is unresolved. Trimming left V 1 base short and J 1 base short, with 4 bases between. CDR3 size: 13 residues. Germline V CDR1 and CDR2: SGHNT, YENEEA. The CDR3 here is CASSLGQNTEAFF. CDR3 sequence (DNA): TGTGCCAGCAGCTTAGGGCAGAACACTGAAGCTTTCTTT.

The V call is TRBV10-3, the J call TRBJ2-3; D gene ambiguous. Trimming stripped 4 bases from V and 1 base from J, with 6 bases between. This CDR3 spans 13 amino acids. Germline loops: CDR1 ENHRY, CDR2 SYGVKD. CDR3 in amino acids: CAISAAGTDTQYF. Here the CDR3 DNA reads TGTGCCATCAGTGCGGCCGGCACAGATACGCAGTATTTT.

This sequence joins TRBV3-1 (or the pseudogene TRBV3-2) and TRBJ1-5; no clear D gene. Trimming shortened V by 1 base and J by 9 bases, and 10 bases separated the two germline ends. The length of the CDR3 is 13 residues. Germline CDR1 LGHDT, CDR2 YNNKEL (reference sequence). CDR3 sequence reads: CASSQASSRPQHF. The CDR3 bases are TGTGCCAGCAGCCAAGCATCTTCCCGGCCCCAGCATTTT.